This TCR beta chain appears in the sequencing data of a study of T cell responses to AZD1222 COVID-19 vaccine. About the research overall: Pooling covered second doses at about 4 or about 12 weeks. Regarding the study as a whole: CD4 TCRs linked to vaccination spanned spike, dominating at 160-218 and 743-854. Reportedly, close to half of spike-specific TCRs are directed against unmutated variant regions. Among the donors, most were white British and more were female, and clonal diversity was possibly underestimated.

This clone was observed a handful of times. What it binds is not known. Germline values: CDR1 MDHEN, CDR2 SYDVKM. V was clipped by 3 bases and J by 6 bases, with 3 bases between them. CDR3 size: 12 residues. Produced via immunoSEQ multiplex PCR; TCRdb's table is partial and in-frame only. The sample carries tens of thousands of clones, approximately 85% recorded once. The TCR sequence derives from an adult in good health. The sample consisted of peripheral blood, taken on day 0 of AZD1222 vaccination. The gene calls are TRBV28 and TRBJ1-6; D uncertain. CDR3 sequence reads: CASSFSNSPLHF. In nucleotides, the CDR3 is TGTGCCAGCAGTTTCTCTAATTCACCCCTCCACTTT.